Each of the 5 T cell receptor beta chains below was sequenced from the same sample in a study of CD8+CD57+ T cells in acquired aplastic anemia. The template used for profiling TCR beta VDJ and CDR3 was genomic DNA. One entry per CDR3 protein, called by TCRdb with MiXCR from the reads. The top ten hold 1.3% of the sample, which has 310,000 or so distinct CDR3 sequences, 45% to 65% seen once. Patients sequenced had flow cytometry evidence of CD8+CD57+ cell expansion. Sequenced: sorted CD4+, CD8+, or CD8+CD57+ T cells (not recorded which) from PBMCs. These TCRs come from a human donor with aplastic anemia.

The chain employs TRBV5-1 and TRBJ1-2; 7 nucleotides agree with TRBD1. The CDR3 contains 16 residues. Germline values: CDR1 SGHRS, CDR2 YFSETQ. Trimming cost V 2 bases and J 4 bases; bases outside gene matches: 11. The CDR3 protein is CASSFREGAGSYGYTF. As DNA, the CDR3 is TGCGCCAGCAGCTTTAGGGAGGGGGCAGGTAGCTATGGCTACACCTTC.

The rearrangement links TRBV2 to TRBJ2-7; 8 bases match TRBD1. This CDR3 has 13 residues. V dropped 4 bases and J dropped 5; count of bases not matched to a gene: 4. Germline values: CDR1 SNHLY, CDR2 FYNNEI. CDR3 in amino acids: CASSVAGGNEQYF. In DNA, the CDR3 is TGTGCCAGCAGTGTAGCAGGGGGCAACGAGCAGTACTTC.

This rearrangement joins TRBV24-1 to TRBJ1-5, with 7 nucleotides matching TRBD1. Germline assignment: CDR1 KGHDR and CDR2 SFDVKD. This CDR3 is 14 amino acids long. V dropped 7 bases and J dropped 2; count of bases not matched to a gene: 4. CDR3 sequence (DNA): TGTGCCACCAGCAGGGGGGACGGCAATCAGCCCCAGCATTTT. This encodes CATSRGDGNQPQHF.

The sample holds a few counts of this clonotype. This chain joins TRBV10-2 and TRBJ2-3, with no clear D. Trimming shortened V by 11 bases and J by 6 bases, and 6 bases separated the two germline ends. Germline-derived CDR1 and CDR2 are WSHSY and SAAADI. The CDR3 has 9 amino acids. CDR3 sequence (DNA): TGCGCCCGGCGTGATACGCAGTATTTT. Residues: CARRDTQYF.

V is TRBV7-9 and J is TRBJ2-1, with unresolved D. The V end lost 4 bases, the J end lost 5 bases, and 9 bases lay between the germline ends. The CDR3 is made up of 13 amino acids. Looked up from germline, CDR1 is SEHNR and CDR2 is FQNEAQ (reference sequence). The CDR3 is CASSSPLDNEQFF. CDR3 sequence (DNA): TGTGCCAGCAGCTCACCATTAGACAATGAGCAGTTCTTC.